The T cell receptor (beta chain) under discussion was sequenced for a study of T-cell memory formation after mild COVID-19. Findings of the study overall: Clones shrinking from day 15 to 85 showed even CD4/CD8 mixes; later expanders tilted CD4+. Contracting CD4+ clones sat mainly in CM and EM; CD8+ in EMRA. Memory cells collected pre-infection included some clones that later responded, suggesting cross-reactive memory joined.

Constant-segment primers were used for 5'RACE, and the resulting TCR alpha and TCR beta cDNA libraries carried sample barcodes and UMIs. Using its own MiXCR run on the 5' RACE reads, TCRdb lists one record per CDR3 protein. This table holds roughly 510,000 distinct CDR3 sequences, 17% found once. For this clonotype: Its target is unknown.

Germline V gene lookup returns CDR1 MNHEY and CDR2 SVGAGI. This CDR3 has 15 amino acids. V was clipped by 4 bases and J by 4 bases, with 16 bases between them. The receptor comes from an adult woman who had mild COVID-19 (a few samples of this study predate the infection). Cell type and time point are not known. The chain employs TRBV6-5 and TRBJ1-1; D gene unclear. The specimen was PBMCs or a T cell subset sorted from them (not recorded which). DNA of the CDR3: TGTGCCAGCAGTTTAACCAGGAGGCTGCCCACTGAAGCTTTCTTT. This encodes CASSLTRRLPTEAFF.